The 8 T cell receptor beta chains listed next were all sequenced from one sample in a study of blood T cells in healthy people across ages. A sample-barcoded 5' primer and a J-beta primer mix were used in a second PCR of roughly 6 to 11 cycles. TCRdb re-analysed the 5' RACE reads in MiXCR, keeping a single row per CDR3 protein. The table lists around 940,000 distinct CDR3 sequences, just over 50% of them singletons, with about 20% in the top ten. Sample: blood. The receptors derive from a woman in her fifties or sixties in good health.

This rearrangement joins TRBV18 to TRBJ2-7; TRBD2 aligns across 7 bases. Germline trimming cut 2 bases from V and 4 bases from J; bases unmatched to any gene: 5. This CDR3 comprises 14 residues. Germline CDR1 is KGHSH and CDR2 is LQKENI. The CDR3 DNA is TGTGCCAGCTCACCAGCGGGAGTAGAGTACGAGCAGTACTTC. Translated: CASSPAGVEYEQYF.

V is TRBV10-1 and J is TRBJ1-2, with D possibly TRBD1 on 5 matching bases. Looked up from germline, CDR1 is WNHNN and CDR2 is SYGVQD (reference sequence). There are 13 residues in the CDR3. The germline V and J ends were trimmed by 8 bases and 8 bases, with 18 bases remaining between them. Written as DNA, the CDR3 is TGCGCCAGCGGGGACGGGCGGACCAGGGGCTACACCTTC. Amino acids: CASGDGRTRGYTF.

The chain is built from TRBV28 and TRBJ2-4, with 11 nucleotides matching TRBD2. The DNA end is a closer match to TRBJ2-7, so the J assignment may be wrong. The CDR3 consists of 15 residues. Germline CDR1 and CDR2: MDHEN and SYDVKM. This chain's CDR3 is CASSTPTSGINEQYF. As DNA, the CDR3 is TGTGCCAGCAGCACCCCGACTAGCGGGATCAACGAGCAGTACTTC.

The sample holds many counts of this clonotype. The CDR3 DNA reads TGTGCCAGCAGCTCGGTCGGGAGCCGCGAGCAGTTCTTC. Protein: CASSSVGSREQFF. The chain carries TRBV11-3 and TRBJ2-1, with a possible D match to TRBD2 (6 bases). CDR1 and CDR2 (germline): SGHNT, YENEEA. With 4 bases removed from V and 10 bases from J, the gap between germline ends came to 14 bases. CDR3 length: 13 residues.

This clonotype has only a few counts. V usage is TRBV5-5 and J usage is TRBJ2-4; TRBD1 might be the D (6 bases). Trimming stripped 4 bases from V and 13 bases from J, with 18 bases between. The CDR3 is 13 amino acids. Germline V gene sequence: CDR1 SGHKS, CDR2 YYEKEE (reference sequence). The CDR3 DNA reads as TGTGCCAGCAGCCCCGGACAGTTTGTAAAGCAGTACTTC. Protein sequence: CASSPGQFVKQYF.

This clonotype has more than one count but fewer than ten. The rearrangement joins TRBV7-9 to TRBJ2-1; D gene uncertain. Germline CDR1 SEHNR, CDR2 FQNEAQ (reference sequence). V shed 3 bases and J shed 0 bases, with 9 bases lying between them. The CDR3 runs to 15 residues. The chain's CDR3 is CASSFALGSYNEQFF. The DNA for the CDR3 is TGTGCCAGCAGCTTCGCTTTGGGCTCCTACAATGAGCAGTTCTTC.

This clonotype has a handful of counts. The chain links TRBV29-1 to TRBJ2-3; 9 nucleotides line up with TRBD2. The CDR3 is 14 residues long. From germline, CDR1 is SQVTM and CDR2 ANQGSEA. J gave up 2 bases and V 8 bases, and 8 bases lay outside the gene matches. CDR3: CSTESGRTTDTQYF. Here the CDR3 DNA reads TGCAGCACCGAAAGCGGGAGGACCACAGATACGCAGTATTTT.

The chain combines TRBV10-3 with TRBJ2-7, with a weak D call TRBD1 (6 bases). Deletions cut 10 bases from V and 3 bases from J, with 19 bases between. The V gene's germline CDR1 is ENHRY and CDR2 SYGVKD. The CDR3 totals 14 residues. CDR3 nucleotide sequence: TGTGCCACCAACGCGGACAGTGGCCTCTACGAGCAGTACTTC. This codes for CATNADSGLYEQYF.